Given below is one TCR beta chain in context. Its target is not known. This specimen belongs to a study of CD8 T cells in ankylosing spondylitis. Broader study findings: Prior literature has documented some motif variants in synovial fluid and blood from reactive arthritis. Matched ankylosing spondylitis synovial fluid reportedly showed significant enrichment of disease-linked clones.

TCRdb analysed the 5' RACE reads with MiXCR anew, one entry per CDR3 protein. The repertoire holds around 280,000 distinct CDR3 sequences, with 15% to 25% as singletons. The V end was cut by 3 bases, the J end by 0 bases, with 6 bases between. Per the germline V gene, CDR1 is MNHNS and CDR2 is SASEGT. The CDR3 spans 14 residues. What was sequenced was blood, either unsorted or a sorted T cell fraction (not recorded which). This clonotype was obtained from a male donor with ankylosing spondylitis or in good health (not recorded which). The chain has TRBV6-1 and TRBJ1-5; D is uncertain. Here the CDR3 reads CASSDIYSNQPQHF. The CDR3 DNA follows: TGTGCCAGCAGTGACATCTATAGCAATCAGCCCCAGCATTTT.